The sequence of this TCR beta chain was determined in a study of OX40 agonist ivuxolimab in advanced cancers. In terms of the full investigation: Ivuxolimab, which targeted the costimulatory receptor OX40 (CD134), was an agonistic, fully human IgG2 monoclonal antibody. Intravenous ivuxolimab was administered to patients every 2 weeks at six dose levels: 0.01, 0.1, 0.3, 1.5, 3 and 10 mg/kg. Of the roughly 51 dose-escalation patients, hepatocellular carcinoma was present in some 19, melanoma in around 15, renal cell carcinoma in 9 and head and neck cancer in 9. In the dose-escalation cohort, 75% to 85% of patients were male, and the mean age was 60 years with a range of about 20 to 90. The paper describes the monotherapy dose-escalation part (N ≈ 52 patients) of the phase I trial of ivuxolimab. Prior anti-PD-1, anti-PD-L1 or anti-CTLA-4 therapy was permitted, and roughly two fifths of dose-escalation patients had received checkpoint inhibitors. The purpose of peripheral TCRbeta sequencing was to test whether ivuxolimab changed TCR sequence diversity and led to clonal T-cell expansion. Partial responses were achieved by three dose-escalation patients, of whom one had hepatocellular carcinoma and two had cutaneous melanoma. Findings and caveats that apply to the study as a whole: Clonal expansion of both CD4+ and CD8+ blood T cells was observed from baseline to week 6 at doses 0.1 to 3.0 mg/kg. In the 0.1-3.0 mg/kg groups, partial responders were among the patients with the lowest normalized peripheral clonal expansion, particularly in CD8+ T cells. Which antigens the clonally expanded peripheral T cells were specific for was not determined. Low levels of normalized T-cell clonal expansion were also seen in some patients who did not respond. On average, CD8+ T cells showed more expanded clones than CD4+ T cells after ivuxolimab.

For sequencing of the TCRbeta CDR3 region, genomic DNA was extracted from the sorted cells. The immunoSEQ Assay was used for sequencing of TCRbeta CDR3 regions. The source is immuneACCESS, and TCRdb retained only in-frame sequences with V and J called. Part of the clones is not carried over; for the studies checked, unresolved V genes explain less than half of this, and the remainder is unexplained. The sample profile shows 65,000 to 95,000 clones; 84% of them were found once. The ten largest clonotypes hold roughly 0.5% of the sample. As to this clone: What antigen it recognizes has not been identified. It has no much larger one-base neighbor in the sample; base qualities were not kept.

The trial excluded patients who had a history of autoimmune disease or were on systemic immunosuppression. Peripheral blood for TCR sequencing was collected from all dose cohorts at baseline, on cycle 4 day 1, and on cycle 7 day 1. Samples were obtained from an open-label, multicenter, first-in-human phase I dose-escalation trial of ivuxolimab. The trial enrolled adults with locally advanced or metastatic head and neck squamous cell, hepatocellular, melanoma or renal cell carcinoma. CD4+ and CD8+ T cells were sorted separately from peripheral blood before TCR sequencing. The germline V gene (reference sequence) specifies MNHNY as CDR1 and SVGAGI as CDR2. The CDR3 numbers 13 residues from cysteine through phenylalanine. Only the CDR3 portion is preserved as DNA: 39 bases, with reading frame beginning at the first base. Trimming removed 0 bases from V and 6 bases from J, leaving 9 bases between the germline ends.

The V and J segments used are TRBV6-6 and TRBJ2-7; tentative D gene TRBD1, with 6 bases matching. The clonotype was recovered from an adult with an advanced solid tumor such as melanoma, head and neck, liver or kidney cancer. The sample was CD4+ or CD8+ T cells sorted from blood, taken in a trial of the OX40 agonist ivuxolimab. The CDR3 protein sequence reads: CASSYSGRGEQYF. In nucleotides, the sequence is TGTGCCAGCAGTTACTCGGGCAGGGGCGAGCAGTACTTC.